These 30 T cell receptor beta chains were sequenced from one sample in a study of Graves' ophthalmopathy and Graves' hyperthyroidism. Investigators amplified TCR beta CDR3 regions from RNA transcripts. The first-round RT-PCR employed HTBI primers together with the Qiagen OneStep RT-PCR kit. A multiplex PCR was then performed as the second round. TCRdb re-called the multiplex PCR reads through MiXCR, storing one row per CDR3 protein. The sample records about 220,000 distinct CDR3 sequences, about 22% being singletons. The sequenced sample was peripheral blood. These receptors all stem from a woman aged 50 to 60 with Graves' ophthalmopathy.

In its sample, this clonotype was seen many times. V and J are TRBV5-1 and TRBJ1-1; D not certain. CDR1 is SGHRS and CDR2 is YFSETQ in the germline V gene. The CDR3 consists of 15 residues. Trimming cost V 0 bases and J 3 bases, with 12 bases left between them. DNA for the CDR3: TGCGCCAGCAGCTTGGGCGTTACAGAATACACTGAAGCTTTCTTT. Translated, it gives CASSLGVTEYTEAFF.

A few counts support this clonotype. The rearrangement links TRBV9 to TRBJ2-7; D may be TRBD2 (5 bases). The CDR3 contains 14 residues. V dropped 0 bases and J dropped 2 bases, with 9 bases sitting between them. The germline CDR1 and CDR2 sequences are SGDLS and YYNGEE. The CDR3 nucleotides read TGTGCCAGCAGCGTAGAGGGAGCGCCCTACGAGCAGTACTTC. It codes for CASSVEGAPYEQYF.

V usage is TRBV30 and J usage is TRBJ1-2; D not resolved. Between the trimmed V and J ends, which lost 1 base and 6 bases, there was a span of 9 bases. This CDR3 comprises 12 residues. Germline V gene data show CDR1 as GTSNPN and CDR2 as SVGIG (reference sequence). CDR3 nucleotide sequence: TGTGCCTGGAGTGCCCGGAGGGATGGCTACACCTTC. This sequence encodes CAWSARRDGYTF.

The V and J genes are TRBV4-1 and TRBJ2-7; 11 nucleotides align to TRBD2. This CDR3 has 16 residues. V trimming: 1 base; J trimming: 4 bases; junction bases outside the gene matches: 6. The germline gives CDR1 MGHRA, CDR2 YSYEKL. CDR3 DNA: TGCGCCAGCAGCCAAGCTAGCGGGAGGAGGGGGTACGAGCAGTACTTC. As protein: CASSQASGRRGYEQYF.

At least ten counts were recorded for this clonotype. The gene calls are TRBV3-1 and TRBJ2-7; possible D gene TRBD1, 7 bases. Between the trimmed V and J ends, which lost 7 bases and 3 bases, there was a span of 13 bases. Germline V CDR1 and CDR2: LGHDT, YNNKEL (reference sequence). The CDR3 extends over 13 amino acids. The CDR3 sequence is CASTPGGGYEQYF. The CDR3 bases are TGTGCCAGCACCCCAGGGGGAGGCTACGAGCAGTACTTC.

This clonotype was recorded many times. The chain has TRBV27 and TRBJ2-7, with 8 bases aligning to TRBD1. Germline lookup yields CDR1 MNHEY and CDR2 SMNVEV (reference sequence). Losses at the gene ends were 5 bases for V and 6 bases for J; bases not matched to a gene: 9. The CDR3 is made up of 14 amino acids. In DNA, the CDR3 is TGTGCCAGCAGTCTACAGGGGGACCTTTCCGAGCAGTACTTC. It is translated as CASSLQGDLSEQYF.

This clonotype was counted many times. In DNA form, the CDR3 reads TGTGCCAGCAGCCAACAGGGTAGGGGGGAGCTGTTTTTT. It is translated as CASSQQGRGELFF. The chain links TRBV25-1 to TRBJ2-2, with D possibly being TRBD1 (6 bases). Germline V gene sequence: CDR1 MGHDK, CDR2 SYGVNS. V lost 6 bases and J lost 8, with 13 bases in between. This CDR3 is 13 amino acids long.

Many counts were recorded for this clonotype. This chain uses TRBV13 with TRBJ2-7, with TRBD2 matching over 8 bases. Trimming at V came to 2 bases and at J to 7 bases, leaving 10 bases not matched to a gene. The CDR3 extends over 15 amino acids. Germline-derived CDR1 and CDR2 are PRHDT and FYEKMQ (reference sequence). The CDR3 sequence is CASSLRSSGVFEQYF. CDR3 in DNA: TGTGCCAGCAGCTTAAGGAGTAGCGGGGTTTTTGAGCAGTACTTC. Supplemented by reference TRBV13 and TRBJ2-7, the full variable domain reads AAGVIQSPRHLIKEKRETATLKCYPIPRHDTVYWYQQGPGQDPQFLISFYEKMQSDKGSIPDRFSAQQFSDYHSELNMSSLELGDSALYFCASSLRSSGVFEQYFGPGTRLTVT.

Comments on this clonotype: A much bigger clone sits one base away, suggesting this may be a read error. This chain joins TRBV5-1 and TRBJ2-7; D possibly matches TRBD1 or TRBD2 (6 bases each). CDR3 length: 16 residues. V was cut by 0 bases and J by 4 bases, with 17 bases left in between. Germline loops: CDR1 SGHRS, CDR2 YFSETQ. This CDR3 is CASSLALEGGQYEQYF. CDR3 DNA sequence: TGCGCCAGCAGCTTGGCCCTAGAGGGGGGCCAGTACGAGCAGTACTTC.

This clonotype was counted at least ten times. The rearrangement joins TRBV5-1 to TRBJ2-5; 7 bases map to TRBD2. With V trimmed by 5 bases and J by 3 bases, 4 bases remained unmatched. The germline V gene encodes CDR1 SGHRS and CDR2 YFSETQ. The CDR3 has 13 residues. In nucleotides, the CDR3 is TGCGCCAGCAGAGGGCTAGCGGAAGAGACCCAGTACTTC. Translation gives CASRGLAEETQYF. Drawing the rest from reference TRBV5-1 and TRBJ2-5, the complete variable domain is KAGVTQTPRYLIKTRGQQVTLSCSPISGHRSVSWYQQTPGQGLQFLFEYFSETQRNKGNFPGRFSGRQFSNSRSEMNVSTLELGDSALYLCASRGLAEETQYFGPGTRLLVL.

This clonotype occurred many times. The chain couples TRBV5-5 to TRBJ1-6, with D unclear. V shed 3 bases and J shed 6 bases, with 7 bases lying between them. The CDR3 has 13 amino acids. CDR1 SGHKS and CDR2 YYEKEE come from the germline V gene (reference sequence). CDR3 nucleotides: TGTGCCAGCAGCTCCTCCGGTAATTCACCCCTCCACTTT. Translating gives CASSSSGNSPLHF. Supplemented by reference TRBV5-5 and TRBJ1-6, the full variable domain reads DAGVTQSPTHLIKTRGQQVTLRCSPISGHKSVSWYQQVLGQGPQFIFQYYEKEERGRGNFPDRFSARQFPNYSSELNVNALLLGDSALYLCASSSSGNSPLHFGNGTRLTVT.

In its sample, this clonotype was seen many times. The rearrangement links TRBV10-1 to TRBJ2-2, with 7 bases fitting TRBD2. This CDR3 is built from 16 residues. Germline values: CDR1 WNHNN, CDR2 SYGVQD (reference sequence). J was trimmed by 6 bases and V by 8 bases; bases with no gene match: 15. The DNA of the CDR3 is TGCGCCAGCGGATCCGAGGGCGACGGGGGGTCCGGGGAGCTGTTTTTT. It codes for CASGSEGDGGSGELFF.

This clonotype was found many times. The chain recombines TRBV20-1 with TRBJ2-5; 9 bases are shared with TRBD1. With 5 bases clipped from V and 5 bases from J, the junction kept 9 bases outside the gene matches. The V gene's germline CDR1 is DFQATT and CDR2 SNEGSKA (reference sequence). The length of the CDR3 is 14 residues. CDR3 in amino acids: CSAYPGQGGETQYF. DNA for the CDR3: TGCAGTGCTTACCCGGGACAGGGAGGGGAGACCCAGTACTTC.

This clonotype was seen many times. The rearrangement links TRBV5-1 to TRBJ1-1, with D possibly being TRBD1 (6 bases). The CDR3 runs to 14 residues. Germline loops: CDR1 SGHRS, CDR2 YFSETQ. V was shortened by 1 base and J by 12 bases, with 19 bases between the two germline ends. CDR3 in amino acids: CASSLNGFQGYSFF. Here the CDR3 DNA reads TGCGCCAGCAGCTTGAATGGGTTTCAGGGGTATTCTTTCTTT.

The chain combines TRBV30 with TRBJ1-5; TRBD1 aligns across 8 bases. Unmatched junction bases numbered 6, after V lost 2 bases and J lost 6 bases. The V gene's germline CDR1 is GTSNPN and CDR2 SVGIG (reference sequence). The CDR3 consists of 14 residues. The CDR3 region is CAWSRQGTIQPQHF. CDR3 nucleotide sequence: TGTGCCTGGAGTCGACAGGGGACAATTCAGCCCCAGCATTTT.

The V gene is TRBV12-3 or TRBV12-4, the J gene TRBJ1-6, with D unclear. V lost 2 bases and J 9 bases, leaving 14 bases between the germline ends. This CDR3 spans 15 amino acids. The CDR3 nucleotides are TGTGCCAGCAGTTTAAGGTCCGGGGTTGGTTCACCCCTCCACTTT. Encoded protein: CASSLRSGVGSPLHF.

Many counts were recorded for this clonotype. V is TRBV11-1 and J is TRBJ1-2; 12 positions agree with TRBD1. CDR1 is SGHAT, CDR2 FQDESV, per germline (reference sequence). The CDR3 loop spans 15 amino acids. With 5 bases clipped from V and 4 bases from J, the junction kept 5 bases outside the gene matches. DNA of the CDR3: TGTGCCAGCAGCCGGGACAGGGGGCTTCTCTATGGCTACACCTTC. Its protein is CASSRDRGLLYGYTF.

This clonotype was seen a handful of times. The chain recombines TRBV2 with TRBJ2-1, with TRBD1 matching 10 bases. J gave up 2 bases and V 6 bases, and 7 bases lay outside the gene matches. Germline CDR1 is SNHLY and CDR2 is FYNNEI. The CDR3 extends over 16 amino acids. As DNA, the CDR3 is TGTGCCAGCAGCCCCGGCGACAGGGGGCCCTACAATGAGCAGTTCTTC. Encoded protein: CASSPGDRGPYNEQFF.

This clonotype has a handful of counts. This may be a read error: a much more frequent sequence differs by one nucleotide. The chain recombines TRBV6-7 with TRBJ2-6; no firm D call. TRBV6-7 is annotated as an ORF whose role is uncertain. The CDR3 loop spans 12 amino acids. V lost 11 bases and J 3 bases, leaving 8 bases between the germline ends. The CDR3 nucleotides read TGTGCCCGCCAAGGTGGGGCCAACGTCCTGACTTTC. It yields the protein CARQGGANVLTF.

This clonotype was counted a few times. This chain links TRBV6-1 with TRBJ2-5; D tentatively reads TRBD1 or TRBD2 (7 bases each). The CDR3 runs to 16 residues. V lost 5 bases and J 3 bases, leaving 19 bases between the germline ends. The germline V gene has CDR1 MNHNS and CDR2 SASEGT. The CDR3 DNA reads as TGTGCCAGCAGTCTCCCACAGGGGAGGGTGGAAGAGACCCAGTACTTC. It yields the protein CASSLPQGRVEETQYF.

Notes on this clonotype: A read error may explain this, as a much larger clone is one base away. The chain links TRBV30 to TRBJ1-1, with 7 bases identical to TRBD1. The CDR3 is 13 amino acids. V lost 7 bases to trimming and J lost 4 bases; unmatched junction nucleotides: 9. In germline, CDR1 is GTSNPN, CDR2 SVGIG (reference sequence). In DNA, the CDR3 is TGTGCCTCGTCCGGGACAGTCAGCACTGAAGCTTTCTTT. Translating gives CASSGTVSTEAFF.

This clonotype was observed a few times. The gene calls are TRBV27 and TRBJ2-2; 8 bases are a match to TRBD1. Germline loops: CDR1 MNHEY, CDR2 SMNVEV (reference sequence). The CDR3 consists of 15 residues. Losses at the gene ends were 7 bases for V and 4 bases for J; bases not matched to a gene: 8. The DNA of the CDR3 is TGTGCCAGCAAATTTGACAGGGGTCGCACCGGGGAGCTGTTTTTT. It encodes CASKFDRGRTGELFF.

This clonotype was seen many times. The chain employs TRBV29-1 and TRBJ2-5; 11 bases agree with TRBD2. The CDR3 is made up of 12 amino acids. Germline V CDR1 and CDR2: SQVTM, ANQGSEA. V lost 6 bases and J lost 4; bases outside the gene matches: 1. CDR3 sequence: CSVLAGGETQYF. CDR3 DNA sequence: TGCAGCGTCCTAGCGGGAGGAGAGACCCAGTACTTC.

This chain uses TRBV6-1 with TRBJ2-7; D ambiguous. The last part of the DNA fits TRBJ2-1 better; the J call may be wrong. Germline V CDR1 and CDR2: MNHNS, SASEGT. The CDR3 contains 15 residues. The CDR3 DNA reads TGTGCCAGCCCAGGAATCGGTCGTAACTCCTACGAGCAGTTCTTC. This gives the protein CASPGIGRNSYEQFF.

V usage is TRBV10-3 and J usage is TRBJ1-3; D is unresolved. V dropped 2 bases and J dropped 11 bases, with 7 bases sitting between them. This CDR3 is 11 amino acids long. Germline CDR1 is ENHRY and CDR2 is SYGVKD. The CDR3 sequence is CAISEGSSIYF. The DNA of the CDR3 is TGTGCCATCAGTGAGGGGTCATCCATATATTTT.

On this clonotype itself: This may stem from a read error, because a much larger clone lies one nucleotide away. V is TRBV6-1 and J is TRBJ2-7; 10 nucleotides match TRBD1. Germline CDR1 is MNHNS and CDR2 is SASEGT. This CDR3 has 15 amino acids. The V gene end was trimmed by 7 bases and the J gene end by 3 bases; junction bases not matched to a gene: 9. The CDR3 bases are TGTGCCAGCACCGGGACAGGGGAGTTCGGCTACGAGCAGTACTTC. The encoded protein is CASTGTGEFGYEQYF.

This clonotype was recorded at least ten times. J is TRBJ1-2 and V is TRBV5-1, with unresolved D. Per the germline V gene, CDR1 is SGHRS and CDR2 is YFSETQ. There are 12 residues in the CDR3. V was trimmed by 8 bases and J by 0 bases, leaving 8 bases between them. CDR3 nucleotides: TGCGCCAGTGGAGATTCTAACTATGGCTACACCTTC. Translated: CASGDSNYGYTF. Supplemented by reference TRBV5-1 and TRBJ1-2, the full variable domain reads KAGVTQTPRYLIKTRGQQVTLSCSPISGHRSVSWYQQTPGQGLQFLFEYFSETQRNKGNFPGRFSGRQFSNSRSEMNVSTLELGDSALYLCASGDSNYGYTFGSGTRLTVV.

There are a few counts of this clonotype. The V gene is TRBV28, the J gene TRBJ1-1; D gene ambiguous. V gave up 3 bases and J gave up 1 base, with 9 bases separating them. The CDR3 totals 14 residues. Germline lookup yields CDR1 MDHEN and CDR2 SYDVKM. CDR3 loop: CASSFGGPNTEAFF. CDR3 bases: TGTGCCAGCAGTTTCGGAGGGCCGAACACTGAAGCTTTCTTT. Looking up the rest from reference TRBV28 and TRBJ1-1 gives the full variable domain: DVKVTQSSRYLVKRTGEKVFLECVQDMDHENMFWYRQDPGLGLRLIYFSYDVKMKEKGDIPEGYSVSREKKERFSLILESASTNQTSMYLCASSFGGPNTEAFFGQGTRLTVV.

This clonotype was seen repeatedly, ten times or more. The gene calls are TRBV5-1 and TRBJ2-7; D uncertain. V was trimmed by 0 bases and J by 4 bases, leaving 11 bases between them. Germline CDR1 and CDR2: SGHRS and YFSETQ. The CDR3 is 14 amino acids. Here the CDR3 reads CASSLAGQKYEQYF. For the CDR3, the DNA is TGCGCCAGCAGCTTGGCCGGTCAGAAATACGAGCAGTACTTC.

This clonotype was observed at least ten times. V and J are TRBV7-2 and TRBJ2-7, with 11 bases that match TRBD2. After removal of 5 bases from V and 4 bases from J, the junction contained 4 bases not matched to a gene. CDR1 is SGHTA, CDR2 FQGNSA, per germline. The CDR3 covers 14 residues. Written as DNA, the CDR3 is TGTGCCAGCAGCGCGGGACTAGCGGTTTACGAGCAGTACTTC. Protein product: CASSAGLAVYEQYF.